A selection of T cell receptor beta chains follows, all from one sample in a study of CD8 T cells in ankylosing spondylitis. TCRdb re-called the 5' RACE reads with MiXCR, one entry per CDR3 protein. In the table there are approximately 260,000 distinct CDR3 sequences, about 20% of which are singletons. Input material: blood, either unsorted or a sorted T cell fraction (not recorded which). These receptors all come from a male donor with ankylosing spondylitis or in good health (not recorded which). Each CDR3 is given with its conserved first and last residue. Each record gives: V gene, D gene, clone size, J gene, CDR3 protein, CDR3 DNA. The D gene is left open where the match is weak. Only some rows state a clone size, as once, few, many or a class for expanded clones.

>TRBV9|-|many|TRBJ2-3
CASSALLSTDTQYF
TGTGCCAGCAGCGCTTTGTTAAGCACAGATACGCAGTATTTT
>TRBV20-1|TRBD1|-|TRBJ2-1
CSAEGQGRSYNEQFF
TGCAGTGCTGAGGGACAGGGTCGATCCTACAATGAGCAGTTCTTC
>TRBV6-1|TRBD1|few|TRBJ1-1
CASNPQDRGGEAFF
TGTGCCAGCAACCCTCAGGACAGGGGAGGTGAAGCTTTCTTT
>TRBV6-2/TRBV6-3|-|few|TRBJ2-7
CASSAEEGVGYEQYF
TGTGCCAGCAGTGCCGAGGAGGGGGTAGGCTACGAGCAGTACTTC
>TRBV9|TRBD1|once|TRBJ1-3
CASSPPGTDIYHSGNTIYF
TGTGCCAGCAGCCCCCCCGGGACAGATATTTACCACTCTGGAAACACCATATATTTT
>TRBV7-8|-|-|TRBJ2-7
CASSAGQPSYEQYF
TGTGCCAGCAGCGCAGGACAGCCCTCCTACGAGCAGTACTTC
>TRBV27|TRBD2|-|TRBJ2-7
CASSTLLTSDSYEQYF
TGTGCCAGCAGTACCTTACTGACTAGCGACTCCTACGAGCAGTACTTC
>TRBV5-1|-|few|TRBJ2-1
CASSWSPASTEQFF
TGCGCCAGCAGCTGGTCCCCAGCGTCCACTGAGCAGTTCTTC
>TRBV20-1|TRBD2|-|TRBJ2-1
CSAPVGSGSYNEQFF
TGCAGTGCCCCGGTGGGTAGCGGGTCTTACAATGAGCAGTTCTTC
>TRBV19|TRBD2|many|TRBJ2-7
CASSPGASGSHEQYF
TGTGCCAGTAGTCCGGGGGCTAGCGGGAGCCACGAGCAGTACTTC
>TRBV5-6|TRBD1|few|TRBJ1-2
CASSFGTGDGYTF
TGTGCCAGCAGCTTCGGGACAGGGGATGGCTACACCTTC
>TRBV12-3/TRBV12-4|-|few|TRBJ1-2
CASMGTSRYGYTF
TGTGCCAGCATGGGGACATCCCGCTATGGCTACACCTTC
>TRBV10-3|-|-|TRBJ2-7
CAIVQAVAEQYF
TGTGCCATCGTCCAGGCAGTAGCCGAGCAGTACTTC
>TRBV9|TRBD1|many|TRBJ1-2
CASSPGDRVIYGYTF
TGTGCCAGCAGCCCCGGGGACAGGGTGATTTATGGCTACACCTTC
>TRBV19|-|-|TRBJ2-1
CASSIEGGGGISYNEQFF
TGTGCCAGTAGTATAGAGGGGGGGGGCGGAATCTCCTACAATGAGCAGTTCTTC
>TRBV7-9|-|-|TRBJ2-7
CASSLAQASYEQYF
TGTGCCAGCAGCTTAGCGCAGGCGTCCTACGAGCAGTACTTC
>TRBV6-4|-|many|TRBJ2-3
CASSDSVAFGTDTQYF
TGTGCCAGCAGTGACTCGGTGGCTTTCGGCACAGATACGCAGTATTTT
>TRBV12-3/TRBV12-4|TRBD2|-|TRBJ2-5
CASSPGLADQETQYF
TGTGCCAGCAGCCCGGGACTAGCGGACCAAGAGACCCAGTACTTC
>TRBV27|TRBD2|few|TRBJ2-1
CASSTRGSGRRNEQFF
TGTGCCAGCAGCACCCGAGGCAGCGGGAGAAGAAATGAGCAGTTCTTC
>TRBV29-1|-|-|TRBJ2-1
CSVVDFPYNEQFF
TGCAGCGTAGTGGACTTTCCCTACAATGAGCAGTTCTTC
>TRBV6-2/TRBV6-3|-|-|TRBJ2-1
CASRDESSYNEQFF
TGTGCCAGCCGGGACGAGAGCTCCTACAATGAGCAGTTCTTC
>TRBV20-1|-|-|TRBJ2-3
CSARRAPRFTDTQYF
TGCAGTGCTAGGAGGGCACCCAGATTCACAGATACGCAGTATTTT
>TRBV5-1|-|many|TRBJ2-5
CASSLLGEMETQYF
TGCGCCAGCAGCTTGTTGGGGGAGATGGAGACCCAGTACTTC
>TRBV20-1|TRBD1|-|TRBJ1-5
CSAREAGGAQPQHF
TGCAGTGCTAGAGAGGCAGGGGGCGCCCAGCCCCAGCATTTT
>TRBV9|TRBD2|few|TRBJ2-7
CASSPSGREYEQYF
TGTGCCAGCAGCCCTAGCGGGAGGGAATACGAGCAGTACTTC
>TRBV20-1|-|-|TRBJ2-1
CSARGQGYSYNEQFF
TGCAGTGCTAGAGGGCAGGGGTACTCCTACAATGAGCAGTTCTTC
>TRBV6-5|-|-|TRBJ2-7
CASSYSQGFEQYF
TGTGCCAGCAGTTACTCGCAGGGGTTCGAGCAGTACTTC